Sequencing of this TCR beta chain was carried out in a study of T cells in Graves' hyperthyroidism and ophthalmopathy. No ophthalmopathy progression within 18 months constituted stable Graves' hyperthyroidism. Clinical symptoms, serum thyroxine, TRAb, thyroid ultrasound and orbital computed tomography established diagnosis. This clonotype was observed at least ten times. The antigen is unknown. TCR beta CDR3 sequences were amplified from RNA transcripts. The TCR CDR3 was amplified in a first-round RT-PCR using the HTBI primer set. TCRdb analysed the multiplex PCR reads with MiXCR anew, one entry per CDR3 protein. Counted here are 500,000 to 750,000 distinct CDR3 sequences, 46% occurring once; the ten biggest clones make up approximately 8.4%. General study findings and limits: Separation of ophthalmopathy from stable hyperthyroidism was achieved by a 13 V-J model. Ophthalmopathy onset followed model prediction by a median roughly six months.

Sequenced material: peripheral blood or thyroid tissue (not recorded which). This TCR came from a woman aged 18-29 years with Graves' hyperthyroidism.

CDR3 in amino acids: CSARDFLGGGYGYTF. DNA for the CDR3: TGCAGTGCTAGAGATTTTTTGGGGGGCGGCTATGGCTACACCTTC. V is TRBV20-1 and J is TRBJ1-2; the D gene is possibly TRBD1 (6 bases). CDR1 is DFQATT, CDR2 SNEGSKA, per germline (reference sequence). The CDR3 has 15 residues. Trimming pared 0 bases from V and 4 bases from J, leaving 15 bases between.